Listed below are T cell receptor beta chains from one sample, sequenced in a study of cytomegalovirus exposure and HLA in healthy donors. The data were produced by immunoSEQ multiplex PCR, yet TCRdb's version contains in-frame clones alone and is incomplete. The data hold fewer than 150,000 clones, with over 60% observed a single time. Sequencing was performed on PBMCs. The receptors were gathered from a man aged 25-45 years in good health and CMV-seronegative. Both conserved end residues are part of each CDR3. Each record gives: D gene, V gene, J gene, clone size, CDR3 protein, CDR3 DNA. The D gene is left open where the match is weak. Some rows have no size entry. The others give once, few or many, or a class for an expanded clone.

D gene: TRBD2
V gene: TRBV4-1
J gene: TRBJ2-7
clone size: -
CDR3 protein: CASSQGLASYEQYF
CDR3 DNA: TGCGCCAGCAGCCAGGGACTAGCGAGCTACGAGCAGTACTTC

D gene: -
V gene: TRBV28
J gene: TRBJ1-3
clone size: -
CDR3 protein: CASSLFPRNTGNTIYF
CDR3 DNA: TGTGCCAGCAGTTTATTTCCCAGAAACACTGGAAACACCATATATTTT

D gene: TRBD2
V gene: TRBV6-1
J gene: TRBJ2-3
clone size: -
CDR3 protein: CASSGLAGADTQYF
CDR3 DNA: TGTGCCAGCAGCGGCCTAGCGGGAGCGGATACGCAGTATTTT

D gene: -
V gene: TRBV9
J gene: TRBJ1-5
clone size: -
CDR3 protein: CASSAGPSGEPQHF
CDR3 DNA: TGTGCCAGCAGCGCGGGTCCCTCGGGAGAGCCCCAGCATTTT

D gene: TRBD2
V gene: TRBV28
J gene: TRBJ2-1
clone size: -
CDR3 protein: CASSLYSPSGSTRRGDNEQFF
CDR3 DNA: TGTGCCAGCAGTTTATATTCGCCTAGCGGGTCTACCAGGAGGGGCGACAATGAGCAGTTCTTC

D gene: -
V gene: TRBV27
J gene: TRBJ1-2
clone size: -
CDR3 protein: CASRPSGSNYGYTF
CDR3 DNA: TGTGCCAGCAGACCCTCGGGGTCTAACTATGGCTACACCTTC

D gene: TRBD1
V gene: TRBV30
J gene: TRBJ1-1
clone size: -
CDR3 protein: CAWSVEEGAGHTEAFF
CDR3 DNA: TGTGCCTGGAGTGTTGAGGAGGGGGCCGGGCACACTGAAGCTTTCTTT

D gene: TRBD2
V gene: TRBV19
J gene: TRBJ2-3
clone size: -
CDR3 protein: CASSDWTSGSIDTQYF
CDR3 DNA: TGTGCCAGTAGTGACTGGACTAGCGGGAGTATAGATACGCAGTATTTT

D gene: -
V gene: TRBV6-1
J gene: TRBJ2-1
clone size: few
CDR3 protein: CASSENRGGLNEQFF
CDR3 DNA: TGTGCCAGCAGTGAAAACAGGGGGGGTCTCAATGAGCAGTTCTTC

D gene: -
V gene: TRBV7-9
J gene: TRBJ2-7
clone size: -
CDR3 protein: CASSPYSYEQYF
CDR3 DNA: TGTGCCAGCAGCCCGTACTCCTACGAGCAGTACTTC

D gene: TRBD2
V gene: TRBV30
J gene: TRBJ2-7
clone size: few
CDR3 protein: CAWDRAGGGSYEQYF
CDR3 DNA: TGTGCCTGGGACCGGGCGGGAGGGGGCTCCTACGAGCAGTACTTC

D gene: -
V gene: TRBV19
J gene: TRBJ2-1
clone size: -
CDR3 protein: CATLPAGSYNEQFF
CDR3 DNA: TGTGCCACCCTCCCGGCAGGCTCCTACAATGAGCAGTTCTTC

D gene: -
V gene: TRBV30
J gene: TRBJ2-7
clone size: -
CDR3 protein: CAWSMGGEQYF
CDR3 DNA: TGTGCCTGGTCTATGGGGGGCGAGCAGTACTTC

D gene: TRBD1
V gene: TRBV7-2
J gene: TRBJ1-6
clone size: -
CDR3 protein: CASSLLPGQRYNSPLHF
CDR3 DNA: TGTGCCAGCAGCTTACTTCCGGGACAGAGATATAATTCACCCCTCCACTTT

D gene: TRBD1
V gene: TRBV6-6
J gene: TRBJ2-2
clone size: -
CDR3 protein: CASRDRVPGELFF
CDR3 DNA: TGTGCCAGCAGGGACAGGGTCCCCGGGGAGCTGTTTTTT

D gene: -
V gene: TRBV5-4
J gene: TRBJ2-6
clone size: -
CDR3 protein: CASSPDPGQTGANVLTF
CDR3 DNA: TGTGCCAGCAGCCCAGACCCCGGACAGACTGGGGCCAACGTCCTGACTTTC

D gene: -
V gene: TRBV6-4
J gene: TRBJ2-3
clone size: -
CDR3 protein: CASSPQGSTDTQYF
CDR3 DNA: TGTGCCAGCAGTCCACAGGGAAGCACAGATACGCAGTATTTT

D gene: TRBD2
V gene: TRBV27
J gene: TRBJ2-7
clone size: -
CDR3 protein: CASSVRLAGGPYEQYF
CDR3 DNA: TGTGCCAGCAGTGTCCGACTAGCGGGAGGACCCTACGAGCAGTACTTC

D gene: -
V gene: TRBV6-5
J gene: TRBJ2-7
clone size: few
CDR3 protein: CASSYETSSYEQYF
CDR3 DNA: TGTGCCAGCAGTTACGAGACTAGCTCCTACGAGCAGTACTTC

D gene: TRBD2
V gene: TRBV7-6
J gene: TRBJ2-1
clone size: -
CDR3 protein: CASSQDTGTSGTLEQFF
CDR3 DNA: TGTGCCAGCAGCCAAGACACCGGGACTAGCGGGACCCTTGAGCAGTTCTTC

D gene: TRBD1
V gene: TRBV27
J gene: TRBJ2-3
clone size: -
CDR3 protein: CASSLQGGTDTQYF
CDR3 DNA: TGTGCCAGCAGTTTACAGGGGGGCACAGATACGCAGTATTTT

D gene: -
V gene: TRBV18
J gene: TRBJ2-7
clone size: -
CDR3 protein: CASSPPTALTYEQYF
CDR3 DNA: TGTGCCAGCTCACCACCGACAGCGCTAACCTACGAGCAGTACTTC

D gene: TRBD1
V gene: TRBV7-2
J gene: TRBJ2-4
clone size: -
CDR3 protein: CASSPPGQGNIQYF
CDR3 DNA: TGTGCCAGCAGCCCACCGGGACAGGGCAACATTCAGTACTTC

D gene: TRBD1
V gene: TRBV27
J gene: TRBJ1-2
clone size: -
CDR3 protein: CASSLDRAIGYTF
CDR3 DNA: TGTGCCAGCAGTTTAGACAGGGCGATTGGCTACACCTTC

D gene: -
V gene: TRBV19
J gene: TRBJ1-2
clone size: -
CDR3 protein: CASSIRDYGYTF
CDR3 DNA: TGTGCCAGTAGTATCAGGGACTATGGCTACACCTTC

D gene: -
V gene: TRBV28
J gene: TRBJ2-7
clone size: -
CDR3 protein: CASSFPGIPYEQYF
CDR3 DNA: TGTGCCAGCAGTTTTCCCGGGATCCCCTACGAGCAGTACTTC